This TCR beta chain comes out of a study of blood T cell repertoires in COVID-19. The repertoire was sequenced with immunoSEQ multiplex PCR; TCRdb's copy has only in-frame clones and lacks some. The top ten hold under 9.5% of the sample, which has roughly 140,000 clones, under 90% seen once. This CDR3 region has 15 residues. The germline CDR1 and CDR2 sequences are LGHDT and YNNKEL (reference sequence). Trimming stripped 0 bases from V and 7 bases from J, with 15 bases between. The chain couples TRBV3-1 (or the pseudogene TRBV3-2) to TRBJ1-2, with a possible D match to TRBD1 (6 bases). This receptor was identified in a middle-aged man who had recovered from COVID-19. The specimen sequenced was PBMCs or T cells enriched from blood (not recorded which). The CDR3 reads CASSQEWSGGGGYTF. CDR3 coding DNA: TGTGCCAGCAGCCAAGAATGGTCTGGGGGCGGTGGCTACACCTTC.